This section outlines one T cell receptor (beta chain) sequence together with its context. Antigen: not known. This sample was included in a study of T cells in Graves' hyperthyroidism and ophthalmopathy. Study-level findings and limits: Appearing also in blood were most of the thyroid clonotypes expanded above 0.001.

Amplification of TCR beta CDR3 regions was performed using RNA transcripts as template. A first-round RT-PCR of the TCR CDR3 used the HTBI primer set. MiXCR, applied by TCRdb to the multiplex PCR reads, yields one record per CDR3 protein. The data show more than 40,000 distinct CDR3 sequences, with about half seen just once and roughly a third held by the top ten. Germline V gene lookup returns CDR1 SGHAT and CDR2 FQDESV (reference sequence). The germline V and J ends were trimmed by 5 bases and 5 bases, with 21 bases remaining between them. The CDR3 sequence is 17 residues long. Clinical symptoms, serum thyroxine and TRAb, thyroid ultrasound and orbital computed tomography together formed the diagnostic basis.

The sequence came from a woman in her 50s with Graves' hyperthyroidism. The rearrangement uses TRBV11-1 and TRBJ1-4; TRBD1 is a possible D gene (6 bases). The sequencing sample was made of peripheral blood or thyroid tissue (not recorded which). The CDR3 nucleotides read TGTGCCAGCAGCGACCCGACGGGGGGGGGCCTAAATGAAAAACTGTTTTTT. Protein sequence: CASSDPTGGGLNEKLFF. The entire variable domain, with the rest obtained from reference TRBV11-1 and TRBJ1-4, is as follows: EAEVAQSPRYKITEKSQAVAFWCDPISGHATLYWYRQILGQGPELLVQFQDESVVDDSQLPKDRFSAERLKGVDSTLKIQPAELGDSAMYLCASSDPTGGGLNEKLFFGSGTQLSVL.